This TCR beta chain emerged from a study of identical twins. Study-level points and caveats: Those out-of-frame alpha sequences shared by twins showed an excess of low generation probability.

In germline, CDR1 is SGHAT, CDR2 FQDESV (reference sequence). The CDR3 loop spans 15 amino acids. Trimming shortened V by 5 bases and J by 4 bases, and 17 bases separated the two germline ends. Remarks on this clonotype: As yet, its antigen is unknown.

A template switching step contributed a universal primer site, while unique molecular identifiers were present in the cDNA. MiXCR, applied by TCRdb to the 5' RACE reads, yields one record per CDR3 protein. Among about 660,000 distinct CDR3 sequences listed, around 8.3% were seen once. All donors comprised healthy Caucasians. These data also featured in a second study, about yellow fever vaccine responses in identical twins. This second study notes: As reported, the vaccine T cell response of twins seemed partly convergent and partly personalized.

Sequencing was performed on PBMCs. This receptor was obtained from a woman aged 18-29 years in good health. This chain connects TRBV11-1 to TRBJ2-5; D remains ambiguous. The CDR3 nucleotides are TGTGCCAGCAGCATTTCGGGCTTTACGGGAGAGACCCAGTACTTC. It yields the protein CASSISGFTGETQYF.